The 9 T cell receptor beta chains reported below all come from one sample, sequenced in a study of blood T cell repertoires in COVID-19. Profiling relied on immunoSEQ multiplex PCR, and the TCRdb table lists in-frame clones only, not all of them. Among about 160,000 clones, 70% to 90% were seen once, and the ten largest hold under 4.5%. The sample was PBMCs or T cells enriched from blood (not recorded which). All receptors come from a woman aged 50 to 65 who had recovered from COVID-19.

The chain recombines TRBV4-1 with TRBJ2-2, with TRBD1 as a possible D gene (6 bases). This CDR3 is built from 18 residues. Germline-derived CDR1 and CDR2 are MGHRA and YSYEKL. The V end was cut by 6 bases, the J end by 3 bases, with 23 bases between. In nucleotides, the CDR3 is TGCGCCAGCAGAACAGGGATAAGGGATGTTGGATACACCGGGGAGCTGTTTTTT. Protein sequence: CASRTGIRDVGYTGELFF.

This chain uses TRBV5-4 with TRBJ2-3, with 8 bases lining up with TRBD1. The V gene end was trimmed by 0 bases and the J gene end by 6 bases; junction bases not matched to a gene: 6. The CDR3 runs to 15 residues. Per germline, CDR1 SGHNT and CDR2 YYREEE (reference sequence). DNA for the CDR3: TGTGCCAGCAGCTTGGGGACAGGGAACTTGGATACGCAGTATTTT. This translates into CASSLGTGNLDTQYF.

The rearrangement joins TRBV20-1 to TRBJ2-2, with unresolved D. The CDR3 is 14 residues long. The ends were cut back, 3 bases at V and 4 bases at J, with 12 bases in the middle. The germline V gene has CDR1 DFQATT and CDR2 SNEGSKA (reference sequence). Here the CDR3 DNA reads TGCAGTGCTAGTCCCCAGGTCGGCACCGGGGAGCTGTTTTTT. Translated: CSASPQVGTGELFF.

This chain links TRBV7-8 with TRBJ2-1; D call uncertain. Per the germline V gene, CDR1 is SGHVS and CDR2 is FQNEAQ. V gave up 1 base and J gave up 11 bases, with 9 bases separating them. The CDR3 length is 12 residues. CDR3 sequence (DNA): TGTGCCAGCAGCTTAGTTACACCCCAGCAGTTCTTC. This encodes CASSLVTPQQFF.

This clone was detected only a few times. The V gene is TRBV29-1, the J gene TRBJ1-2, with 7 bases that match TRBD1. V shed 3 bases, J shed 5 bases, and the junction held 9 bases outside the gene matches. This CDR3 contains 14 residues. The germline gives CDR1 SQVTM, CDR2 ANQGSEA. The CDR3 bases are TGCAGCGTTGACTTCCGACAGGGACCTTATGGCTACACCTTC. It is translated as CSVDFRQGPYGYTF.

This sequence joins TRBV30 and TRBJ1-6; the match to TRBD1 covers 7 bases. Germline V CDR1 and CDR2: GTSNPN, SVGIG (reference sequence). The CDR3 has 14 residues. V was clipped by 1 base and J by 7 bases; unmatched bases: 4. The CDR3: CAWSAGTDNSPLHF. Written as DNA, the CDR3 is TGTGCCTGGAGTGCTGGGACAGACAATTCACCCCTCCACTTT.

This rearrangement joins TRBV18 to TRBJ2-7; possible D gene TRBD1, 6 bases. The length of the CDR3 is 13 residues. Germline V gene data show CDR1 as KGHSH and CDR2 as LQKENI. Trimming removed 3 bases at V and 6 bases at J, with 12 bases between. The CDR3 DNA follows: TGTGCCAGCTCACCGGACAGTCTTAGCGAGCAGTACGTC. Encoded protein: CASSPDSLSEQYV.

This clone has only one observation. V gene TRBV29-1 combines with J gene TRBJ1-1; weak D call: TRBD1 (6 bases). Deletions cut 4 bases from V and 1 base from J, with 10 bases between. The germline gives CDR1 SQVTM, CDR2 ANQGSEA. The length of the CDR3 is 13 residues. CDR3 in amino acids: CSVAGHPNTEAFF. The CDR3 nucleotides read TGCAGCGTTGCGGGACACCCGAACACTGAAGCTTTCTTT.

Only a few counts were recorded for this clone. The chain carries TRBV10-3 and TRBJ1-3; tentative D call: TRBD1 (5 bases). CDR1 and CDR2 (germline): ENHRY, SYGVKD. Deletions cut 0 bases from V and 0 bases from J, with 9 bases between. The CDR3 runs 16 residues. The DNA of the CDR3 is TGTGCCATCAGTGAGTCGGCAGGGCGCTCTGGAAACACCATATATTTT. Its protein is CAISESAGRSGNTIYF.